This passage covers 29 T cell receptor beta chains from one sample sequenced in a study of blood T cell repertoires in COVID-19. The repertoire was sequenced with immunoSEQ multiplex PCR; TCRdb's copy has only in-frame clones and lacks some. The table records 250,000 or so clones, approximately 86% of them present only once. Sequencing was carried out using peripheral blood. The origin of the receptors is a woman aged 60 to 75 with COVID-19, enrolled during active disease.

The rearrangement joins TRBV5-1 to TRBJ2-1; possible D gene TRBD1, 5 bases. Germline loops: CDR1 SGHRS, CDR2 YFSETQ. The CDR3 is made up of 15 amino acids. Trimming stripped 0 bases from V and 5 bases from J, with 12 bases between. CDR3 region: CASSLEGMWDNEQFF. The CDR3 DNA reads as TGCGCCAGCAGCTTGGAGGGGATGTGGGACAATGAGCAGTTCTTC. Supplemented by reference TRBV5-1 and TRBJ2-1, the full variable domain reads KAGVTQTPRYLIKTRGQQVTLSCSPISGHRSVSWYQQTPGQGLQFLFEYFSETQRNKGNFPGRFSGRQFSNSRSEMNVSTLELGDSALYLCASSLEGMWDNEQFFGPGTRLTVL.

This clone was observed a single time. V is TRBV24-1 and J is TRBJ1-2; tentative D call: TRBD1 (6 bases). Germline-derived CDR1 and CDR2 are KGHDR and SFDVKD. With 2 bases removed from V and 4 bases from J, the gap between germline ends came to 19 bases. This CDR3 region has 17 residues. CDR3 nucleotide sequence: TGTGCCACCAGTGATTCGCCCCAGGGGTCACAGGTCTATGGCTACACCTTC. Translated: CATSDSPQGSQVYGYTF.

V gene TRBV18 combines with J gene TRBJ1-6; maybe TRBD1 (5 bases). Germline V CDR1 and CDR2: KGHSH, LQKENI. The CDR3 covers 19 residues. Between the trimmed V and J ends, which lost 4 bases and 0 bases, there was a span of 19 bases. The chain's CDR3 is CASSLVRSRVGSYNSPLHF. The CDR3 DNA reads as TGTGCCAGCTCACTAGTCAGGAGCAGGGTGGGCTCCTATAATTCACCCCTCCACTTT.

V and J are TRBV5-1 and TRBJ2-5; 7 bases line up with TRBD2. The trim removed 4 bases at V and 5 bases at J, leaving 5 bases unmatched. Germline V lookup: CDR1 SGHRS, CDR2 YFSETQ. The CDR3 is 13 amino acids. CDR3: CASSTGGRETQYF. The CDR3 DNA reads TGCGCCAGCAGCACCGGGGGGAGGGAGACCCAGTACTTC.

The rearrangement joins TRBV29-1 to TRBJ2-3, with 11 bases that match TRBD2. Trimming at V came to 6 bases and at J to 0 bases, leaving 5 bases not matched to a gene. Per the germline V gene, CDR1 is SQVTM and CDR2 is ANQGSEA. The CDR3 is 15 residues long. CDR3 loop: CSVMTSGISTDTQYF. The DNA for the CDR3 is TGCAGCGTGATGACTAGCGGGATTAGCACAGATACGCAGTATTTT.

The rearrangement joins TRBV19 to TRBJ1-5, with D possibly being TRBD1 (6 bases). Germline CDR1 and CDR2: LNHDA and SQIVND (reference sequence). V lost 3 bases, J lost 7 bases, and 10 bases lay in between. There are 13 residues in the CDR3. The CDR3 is CASSIRGIQPQHF. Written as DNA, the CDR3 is TGTGCCAGTAGTATCAGGGGAATACAGCCCCAGCATTTT.

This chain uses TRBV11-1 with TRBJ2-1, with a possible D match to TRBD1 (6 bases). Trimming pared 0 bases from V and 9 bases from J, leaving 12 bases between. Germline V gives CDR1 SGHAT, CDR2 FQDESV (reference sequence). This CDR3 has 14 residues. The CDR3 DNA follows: TGTGCCAGCAGCTTAGCAGCAGGGGCTACTGAGCAGTTCTTC. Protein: CASSLAAGATEQFF.

The DNA of the CDR3 is TGTGCCAGCAGCTTAGGGGGACTAGCCAACACCGGGGAGCTGTTTTTT. Translated: CASSLGGLANTGELFF. This rearrangement joins TRBV7-9 to TRBJ2-2; TRBD2 aligns across 9 bases. J lost 2 bases, V lost 1 base, and 2 bases had no gene match. The germline gives CDR1 SEHNR, CDR2 FQNEAQ (reference sequence). The CDR3 consists of 16 residues.

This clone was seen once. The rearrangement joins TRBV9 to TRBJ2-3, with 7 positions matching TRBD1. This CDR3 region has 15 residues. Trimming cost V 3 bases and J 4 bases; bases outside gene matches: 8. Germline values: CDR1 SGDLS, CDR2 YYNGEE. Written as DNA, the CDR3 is TGTGCCAGCAGCGCCAGACGACAGGGACCAGATACGCAGTATTTT. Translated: CASSARRQGPDTQYF.

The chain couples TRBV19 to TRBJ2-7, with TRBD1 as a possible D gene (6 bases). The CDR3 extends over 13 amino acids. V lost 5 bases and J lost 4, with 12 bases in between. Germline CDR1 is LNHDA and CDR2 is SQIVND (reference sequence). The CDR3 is CASSASRGYEQYF. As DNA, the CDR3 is TGTGCCAGTAGTGCCTCCAGGGGTTACGAGCAGTACTTC.

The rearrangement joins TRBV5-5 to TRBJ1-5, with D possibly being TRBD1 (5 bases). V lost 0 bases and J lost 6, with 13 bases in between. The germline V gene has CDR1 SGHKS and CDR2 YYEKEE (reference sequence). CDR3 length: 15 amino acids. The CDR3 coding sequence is TGTGCCAGCAGCTTGGCCGACAGCGGGGGTCAGCCCCAGCATTTT. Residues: CASSLADSGGQPQHF.

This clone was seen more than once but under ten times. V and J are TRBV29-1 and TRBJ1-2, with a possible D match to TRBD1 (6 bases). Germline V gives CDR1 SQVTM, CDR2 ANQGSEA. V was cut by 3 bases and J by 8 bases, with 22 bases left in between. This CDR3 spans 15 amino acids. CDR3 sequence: CSVEIGGAIGRGYTF. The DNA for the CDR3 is TGCAGCGTTGAGATTGGGGGGGCGATCGGTCGAGGCTACACCTTC.

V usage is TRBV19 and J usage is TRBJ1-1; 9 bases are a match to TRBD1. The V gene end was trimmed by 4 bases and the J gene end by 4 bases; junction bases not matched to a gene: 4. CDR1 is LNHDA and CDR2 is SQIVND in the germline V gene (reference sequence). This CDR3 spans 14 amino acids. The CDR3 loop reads CASSSGTGITEAFF. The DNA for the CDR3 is TGTGCCAGTAGTAGCGGGACAGGGATCACTGAAGCTTTCTTT.

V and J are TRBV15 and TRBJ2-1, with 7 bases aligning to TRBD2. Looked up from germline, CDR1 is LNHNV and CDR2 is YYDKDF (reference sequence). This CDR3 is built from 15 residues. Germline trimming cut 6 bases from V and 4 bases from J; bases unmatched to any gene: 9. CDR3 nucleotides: TGTGCCACCAGGGCTAGCGGCTTTAAATACAATGAGCAGTTCTTC. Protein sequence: CATRASGFKYNEQFF.

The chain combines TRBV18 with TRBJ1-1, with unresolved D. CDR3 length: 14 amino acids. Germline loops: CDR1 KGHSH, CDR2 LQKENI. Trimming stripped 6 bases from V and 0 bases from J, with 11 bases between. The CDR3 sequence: CASSQLGMNTEAFF. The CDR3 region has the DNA TGTGCCAGCTCCCAACTCGGGATGAACACTGAAGCTTTCTTT.

Here the CDR3 DNA reads TGCAGCGTTGTATCGGGTTCTGGCAATCAGCCCCAGCATTTT. Its translation is CSVVSGSGNQPQHF. This chain links TRBV29-1 with TRBJ1-5; no reliable D call. The length of the CDR3 is 14 residues. Between the trimmed V and J ends, which lost 4 bases and 2 bases, there was a span of 12 bases. Germline lookup yields CDR1 SQVTM and CDR2 ANQGSEA.

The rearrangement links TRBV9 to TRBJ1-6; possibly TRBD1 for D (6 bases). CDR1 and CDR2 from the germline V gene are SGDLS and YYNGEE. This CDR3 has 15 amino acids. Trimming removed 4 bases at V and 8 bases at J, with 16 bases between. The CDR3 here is CASSPTARTDSPLHF. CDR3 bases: TGTGCCAGCAGCCCCACGGCCCGGACAGATTCACCCCTCCACTTT. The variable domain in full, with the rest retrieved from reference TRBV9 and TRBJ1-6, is DSGVTQTPKHLITATGQRVTLRCSPRSGDLSVYWYQQSLDQGLQFLIQYYNGEERAKGNILERFSAQQFPDLHSELNLSSLELGDSALYFCASSPTARTDSPLHFGNGTRLTVT.

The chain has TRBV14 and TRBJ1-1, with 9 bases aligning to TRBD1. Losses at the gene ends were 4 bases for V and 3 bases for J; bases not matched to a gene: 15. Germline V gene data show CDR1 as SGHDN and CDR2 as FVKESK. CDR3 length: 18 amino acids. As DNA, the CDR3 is TGTGCCAGCAGCCCAAAATTCAACAGGGGGCTCCTATACACTGAAGCTTTCTTT. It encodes CASSPKFNRGLLYTEAFF.

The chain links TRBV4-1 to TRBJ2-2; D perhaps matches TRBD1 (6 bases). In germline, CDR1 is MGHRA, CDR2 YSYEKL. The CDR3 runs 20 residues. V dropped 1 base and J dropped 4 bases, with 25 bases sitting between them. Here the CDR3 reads CASSQAIVQGNEGITGELFF. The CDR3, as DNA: TGCGCCAGCAGCCAAGCGATAGTACAGGGAAACGAAGGTATCACCGGGGAGCTGTTTTTT.

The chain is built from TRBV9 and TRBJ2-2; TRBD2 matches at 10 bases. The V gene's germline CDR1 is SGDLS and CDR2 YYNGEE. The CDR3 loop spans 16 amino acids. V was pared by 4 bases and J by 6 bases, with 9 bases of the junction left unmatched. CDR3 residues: CASSPRTSGRAGELFF. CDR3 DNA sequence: TGTGCCAGCAGCCCCAGGACTAGCGGACGGGCCGGGGAGCTGTTTTTT. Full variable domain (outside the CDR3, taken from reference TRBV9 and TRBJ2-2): DSGVTQTPKHLITATGQRVTLRCSPRSGDLSVYWYQQSLDQGLQFLIQYYNGEERAKGNILERFSAQQFPDLHSELNLSSLELGDSALYFCASSPRTSGRAGELFFGEGSRLTVL.

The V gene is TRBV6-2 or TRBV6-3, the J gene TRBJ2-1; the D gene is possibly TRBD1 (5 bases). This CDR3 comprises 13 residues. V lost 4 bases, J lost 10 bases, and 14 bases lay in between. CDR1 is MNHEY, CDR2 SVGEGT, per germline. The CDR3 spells CASSLSVRVEQFF. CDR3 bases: TGTGCCAGCAGTTTATCGGTCAGGGTGGAGCAGTTCTTC.

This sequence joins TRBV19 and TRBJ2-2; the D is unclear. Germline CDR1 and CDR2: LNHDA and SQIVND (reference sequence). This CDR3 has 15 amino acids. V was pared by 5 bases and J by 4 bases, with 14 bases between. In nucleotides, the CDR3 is TGTGCCAGTAGTGCTTCCCGAACTGCCACCGGGGAGCTGTTTTTT. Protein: CASSASRTATGELFF.

CDR3 sequence: CAWRTQINTEAFF. The CDR3 bases are TGTGCCTGGAGAACGCAGATTAACACTGAAGCTTTCTTT. The V call is TRBV30, the J call TRBJ1-1; D not resolved. Germline V gene lookup returns CDR1 GTSNPN and CDR2 SVGIG (reference sequence). V was pared by 3 bases and J by 2 bases, with 10 bases between. The CDR3 runs to 13 residues.

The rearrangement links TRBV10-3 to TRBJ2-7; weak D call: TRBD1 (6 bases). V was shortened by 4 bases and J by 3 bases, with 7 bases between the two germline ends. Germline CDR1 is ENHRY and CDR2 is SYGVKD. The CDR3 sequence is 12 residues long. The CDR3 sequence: CAISGDIYEQYF. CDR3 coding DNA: TGTGCCATCAGTGGGGACATCTACGAGCAGTACTTC.

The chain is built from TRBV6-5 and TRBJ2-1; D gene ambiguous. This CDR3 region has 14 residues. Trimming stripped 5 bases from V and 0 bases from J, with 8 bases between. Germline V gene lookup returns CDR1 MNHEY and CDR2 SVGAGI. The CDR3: CASSTSSSYNEQFF. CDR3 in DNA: TGTGCCAGCAGTACCTCGAGCTCCTACAATGAGCAGTTCTTC.

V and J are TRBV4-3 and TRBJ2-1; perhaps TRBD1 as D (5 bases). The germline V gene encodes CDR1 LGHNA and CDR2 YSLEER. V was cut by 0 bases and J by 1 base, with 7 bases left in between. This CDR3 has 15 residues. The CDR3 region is CASSQDRASYNEQFF. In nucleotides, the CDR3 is TGCGCCAGCAGCCAAGACAGGGCATCCTACAATGAGCAGTTCTTC.

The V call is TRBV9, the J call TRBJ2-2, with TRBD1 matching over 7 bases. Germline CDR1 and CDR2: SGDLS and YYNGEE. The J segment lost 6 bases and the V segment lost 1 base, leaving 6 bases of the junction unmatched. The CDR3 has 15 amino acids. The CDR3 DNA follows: TGTGCCAGCAGCGTATTTGACAGGGTGTCCGGGGAGCTGTTTTTT. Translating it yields CASSVFDRVSGELFF.

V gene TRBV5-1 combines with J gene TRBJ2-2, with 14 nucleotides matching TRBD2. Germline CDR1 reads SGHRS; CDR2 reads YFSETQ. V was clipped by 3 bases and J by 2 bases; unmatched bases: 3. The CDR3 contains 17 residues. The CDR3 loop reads CASSSGTSGGNTGELFF. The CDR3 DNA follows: TGCGCCAGCAGCTCCGGGACTAGCGGGGGTAACACCGGGGAGCTGTTTTTT.

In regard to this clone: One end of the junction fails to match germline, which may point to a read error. The CDR3 DNA is TGTGCCAGTAGTATAGGACTAGCGGATGGCACAGGTACGCAGTATTTT. Protein sequence: CASSIGLADGTGTQYF. V gene TRBV19 combines with J gene TRBJ2-3; 9 bases align to TRBD2. CDR3 length: 16 amino acids. The germline V gene encodes CDR1 LNHDA and CDR2 SQIVND (reference sequence).